Each of the 21 T cell receptor beta chains below was sequenced from the same sample in a study of T cell clonality in common variable immunodeficiency (dated by TCRdb to the mid-2010s). Libraries were built with the immunoSEQ multiplex PCR assay. The immuneACCESS repertoire file appears here via TCRdb, limited to in-frame rearrangements. These files lack a portion of the clones; in checked studies, under half of the deficit traces to unresolved V genes, and the cause of the others is not known. The sample comprises 39,000 or so clones, and every one was counted more than once. The ten largest clones add up to more than 2.5% of the sample. Sequenced material: peripheral blood mononuclear cells. Receptors were obtained from a person aged 18 to 70 in good health.

This clone occurred many times. Sequencing ends 3 residues short of the CDR3 end; the germline J gene provides the rest. The rearrangement links TRBV5-1 to TRBJ2-2, with D possibly TRBD1 on 6 matching bases. V gave up 2 bases and J gave up 1 base, with 12 bases separating them. Germline CDR1 and CDR2: SGHRS and YFSETQ. This CDR3 has 16 amino acids. The CDR3 DNA, read in part, is TGCGCCAGCAGCTTTTTACAGGGCGTGAACACCGGGGAG. This encodes CASSFLQGVNTGE. The CDR3 reads in full as CASSFLQGVNTGELFF.

The sample holds many counts of this clone. With the read ending 3 residues before the CDR3 end, the germline J gene is used to fill in that end. The chain employs TRBV5-4 and TRBJ2-1; 7 nucleotides agree with TRBD2. Trimming removed 3 bases from V and 0 bases from J; junction bases left unmatched: 6. CDR1 and CDR2 from the germline V gene are SGHNT and YYREEE (reference sequence). This CDR3 is built from 16 residues. The DNA read from the CDR3 is TGTGCCAGCAGCTCTGGTCTAGCGGCCTCCTACAATGAG. Its translation: CASSSGLAASYNE. The CDR3 as a whole reads CASSSGLAASYNEQFF.

The table lists this clone with many counts. Read coverage stops 3 residues before the CDR3 terminus; the germline J gene supplies the remainder. The V gene is TRBV19, the J gene TRBJ2-6; no firm D call. Germline assignment: CDR1 LNHDA and CDR2 SQIVND (reference sequence). The CDR3 has 15 amino acids. V dropped 3 bases and J dropped 4 bases, with 10 bases sitting between them. The CDR3 protein is CASSIGDSGANVLTF. Partial CDR3 DNA: TGTGCCAGTAGTATCGGAGACTCAGGGGCCAACGTC.

Only a few counts were recorded for this clone. Read sequence stops 3 residues before the CDR3 end, and the germline J gene provides the missing end. The V and J genes are TRBV7-9 and TRBJ2-3, with 13 bases lining up with TRBD2. Germline V CDR1 and CDR2: SEHNR, FQNEAQ (reference sequence). The CDR3 has 15 amino acids. The CDR3 DNA, read in part, is TGTGCCAGCAGCCGGACTAGCGGGGGCCAAGAGACG. Its protein is CASSRTSGGQET. The entire CDR3 is CASSRTSGGQETQYF.

This clone was recorded at least ten times. Sequencing ends 3 residues short of the CDR3 end; the germline J gene provides the rest. The rearrangement links TRBV18 to TRBJ2-1, with TRBD2 matching over 7 bases. Germline-derived CDR1 and CDR2 are KGHSH and LQKENI. V lost 6 bases and J lost 3; bases outside the gene matches: 11. The CDR3 extends over 16 amino acids. This chain's CDR3 is CASSARREIGYNEQFF. The sequenced part of the CDR3 DNA is TGTGCCAGCTCCGCGAGGCGGGAGATTGGCTACAATGAG.

In its sample, this clone was seen many times. The missing CDR3 end, 3 residues past where the read stops, is filled in from the germline J gene. The V call is TRBV5-4, the J call TRBJ1-1; D is perhaps TRBD1 (5 bases). The CDR3 has 11 amino acids. CDR1 is SGHNT and CDR2 is YYREEE in the germline V gene (reference sequence). CDR3 DNA (partial): TGTGCCAGCAGCGGGGGGGGGACA. It translates to CASSGGGT. The complete CDR3 protein is CASSGGGTAFF.

This clone occurred many times. Coverage ceases 3 residues before the CDR3 finishes, and the germline J gene fills in the end. The chain is built from TRBV29-1 and TRBJ2-5; 9 bases agree with TRBD1. J was trimmed by 4 bases and V by 7 bases; bases with no gene match: 7. This CDR3 is 13 amino acids long. Germline-derived CDR1 and CDR2 are SQVTM and ANQGSEA. CDR3 amino acids: CSAVQGAGETQYF. CDR3 bases read: TGCAGCGCCGTACAGGGGGCCGGAGAGACC.

For this clone: A much larger clone sits a single nucleotide away, making a read error possible. The read gets to within 3 residues of the CDR3 end, and the germline J gene fills in the rest. The sample holds other DNA sequences that translate to the same CDR3. The chain has TRBV7-8 and TRBJ1-3; D is uncertain. Germline V CDR1 and CDR2: SGHVS, FQNEAQ. This CDR3 has 15 amino acids. The CDR3 spells CASSFRRVSGNTIYF. The sequenced CDR3 bases are TGTGCCAGCAGCTTTAGGCGGGTTTCTGGAAACACA.

This clone was found many times. The read is 3 residues too short to cover the CDR3 end, so that end is filled in from the germline J gene. The V and J genes are TRBV5-1 and TRBJ1-2, with a weak D call TRBD1 (6 bases). The germline V gene encodes CDR1 SGHRS and CDR2 YFSETQ. This CDR3 comprises 14 residues. V was cut by 0 bases and J by 2 bases, with 8 bases left in between. This chain's CDR3 is CASSLGQANYGYTF. Partial CDR3 DNA: TGCGCCAGCAGCTTGGGACAGGCGAACTATGGC.

This clone came up many times. The CDR3 extends 3 residues past the end of the read, so its final part is completed from the germline J gene. The chain carries TRBV10-3 and TRBJ2-1; D unclear. In germline, CDR1 is ENHRY, CDR2 SYGVKD. V was trimmed by 3 bases and J by 6 bases, leaving 12 bases between them. The CDR3 length is 14 residues. The CDR3 sequence: CAISDGRKSNEQFF. The covered CDR3 bases are TGTGCCATCAGTGATGGCAGGAAGAGCAATGAG.

This clone was detected only a few times. The sequence runs out 3 residues before the end of the CDR3; the remainder is reconstructed from the germline J gene. V is TRBV7-2 and J is TRBJ1-2; unclear D gene. In germline, CDR1 is SGHTA, CDR2 FQGNSA. The CDR3 runs 13 residues. The sequenced part of the CDR3 DNA is TGTGCCAGCAGCTTACAGGTCGGCGATGAC. Translating gives CASSLQVGDD. The entire CDR3 reads CASSLQVGDDYTF.

The sample holds a few counts of this clone. The read stops 3 residues short of the end of the CDR3; the missing end is completed from the germline J gene. This chain joins TRBV30 and TRBJ2-4; 10 bases agree with TRBD1. This CDR3 is 15 amino acids long. Germline V lookup: CDR1 GTSNPN, CDR2 SVGIG (reference sequence). The CDR3 loop reads CAWSTRTGGNYGQYF. The part of the CDR3 DNA that was read is TGTGCCTGGAGTACCAGGACAGGGGGGAACTATGGT.

Ten or more counts support this clone. The CDR3 is cut off 3 residues early in the read; its end comes from the germline J gene. This sequence joins TRBV19 and TRBJ2-5; 12 bases are shared with TRBD1. J gave up 5 bases and V 5 bases, and 3 bases lay outside the gene matches. Germline V gives CDR1 LNHDA, CDR2 SQIVND (reference sequence). The length of the CDR3 is 14 residues. The CDR3 sequence is CASSGTGGVETQYF. Incomplete CDR3 DNA: TGTGCCAGTAGTGGGACAGGGGGCGTGGAGACC.

This clone was picked up many times. From the germline J gene comes the end of the CDR3, since the read stops 3 residues before it. V is TRBV20-1 and J is TRBJ1-2; D gene ambiguous. The CDR3 runs to 16 residues. CDR1 is DFQATT and CDR2 is SNEGSKA in the germline V gene (reference sequence). The CDR3 reads CSATVLAALREETYTF. The CDR3 DNA, read in part, is TGCAGTGCAACTGTACTAGCGGCCCTAAGGGAAGAGACC.

In this sample, this clone turned up many times. The read ends 3 residues before the CDR3 terminus; that terminus is restored from the germline J gene. The rearrangement uses TRBV28 and TRBJ2-3, with D uncertain. CDR3 size: 12 residues. CDR1 is MDHEN, CDR2 SYDVKM, per germline. Trimming removed 4 bases from V and 5 bases from J, with 7 bases in between. The CDR3 reads CASSSLGDTQYF. Partial CDR3 DNA: TGTGCCAGCAGTTCCCTAGGAGATACG.

This clone was seen at least ten times. The read falls 3 residues short of the CDR3 end, and the missing part is taken from the germline J gene. The rearrangement joins TRBV5-6 to TRBJ2-7; tentatively, D is TRBD1 (5 bases). The V and J ends lost 2 bases and 2 bases respectively, with 8 bases between them. Germline loops: CDR1 SGHDT, CDR2 YYEEEE. The CDR3 contains 13 residues. This CDR3 reads CASSFSGTYEQYF. The CDR3 bases that were read are TGTGCCAGCAGCTTTTCAGGGACCTACGAG.

This clone was seen many times. Read coverage stops 3 residues before the CDR3 terminus; the germline J gene supplies the remainder. V is TRBV10-3 and J is TRBJ1-5; TRBD1 matches 8 bases. This CDR3 is built from 15 residues. J gave up 1 base and V 3 bases, and 2 bases lay outside the gene matches. Germline loops: CDR1 ENHRY, CDR2 SYGVKD. The sequenced CDR3 bases are TGTGCCATCAGTGACAGGGGGCCGAGCAATCAGCCC. Residues: CAISDRGPSNQP. The CDR3 in its entirety is CAISDRGPSNQPQHF.

This clone was recorded at least ten times. From the germline J gene comes the end of the CDR3, since the read stops 3 residues before it. This chain uses TRBV19 with TRBJ2-1; the D is unclear. Trimming took off 3 bases at V and 8 bases at J, with 8 bases between the two ends. Germline V gene lookup returns CDR1 LNHDA and CDR2 SQIVND (reference sequence). The CDR3 spans 12 residues. The CDR3 loop reads CASSMSSHEQFF. The DNA read from the CDR3 is TGTGCCAGTAGTATGTCGAGCCATGAG. The full variable domain, completed using reference TRBV19 and TRBJ2-1, is DGGITQSPKYLFRKEGQNVTLSCEQNLNHDAMYWYRQDPGQGLRLIYYSQIVNDFQKGDIAEGYSVSREKKESFPLTVTSAQKNPTAFYLCASSMSSHEQFFGPGTRLTVL.

This clone has at least ten counts. From the germline J gene comes the end of the CDR3, since the read stops 3 residues before it. V gene TRBV5-1 combines with J gene TRBJ1-2; 10 bases line up with TRBD1. This CDR3 is 13 amino acids long. Looked up from germline, CDR1 is SGHRS and CDR2 is YFSETQ. Losses at the gene ends were 4 bases for V and 6 bases for J; bases not matched to a gene: 3. The DNA read from the CDR3 is TGCGCCAGCAGCCCCGGGACAGGGGATGGC. Protein sequence: CASSPGTGDG. The whole CDR3 protein reads CASSPGTGDGYTF.

This clone was seen repeatedly, ten times or more. With the read ending 3 residues before the CDR3 end, the germline J gene is used to fill in that end. This rearrangement joins TRBV2 to TRBJ2-3; D might be TRBD2 (6 bases). The V gene's germline CDR1 is SNHLY and CDR2 FYNNEI. The CDR3 is 16 residues long. V was pared by 5 bases and J by 0 bases, with 15 bases between. CDR3 DNA (partial): TGTGCCAGCAGTACTGGGACTCAACCTAGCACAGATACG. Translating it yields CASSTGTQPSTDT. The entire CDR3 sequence reads CASSTGTQPSTDTQYF.

At least ten counts were recorded for this clone. With the read ending 3 residues before the CDR3 end, the germline J gene is used to fill in that end. V is TRBV7-2 and J is TRBJ1-6, with a tentative D call TRBD1 (5 bases). V lost 3 bases to trimming and J lost 6 bases, with 12 bases between them. The CDR3 extends over 15 amino acids. CDR1 is SGHTA, CDR2 FQGNSA, per germline. This CDR3 is CASSFFQGGNSPLHF. Incomplete CDR3 DNA: TGTGCCAGCAGCTTTTTTCAGGGTGGTAATTCACCC.